The 27 T cell receptor beta chains listed next were all sequenced from one sample in a study of identical twins. Each CDR3 protein is one row after TCRdb ran MiXCR on the 5' RACE reads. The sample has around 1.7 million distinct CDR3 sequences; about 32% are singletons. The sequencing input was cord blood. Every receptor here comes from a newborn girl in good health.

The rearrangement uses TRBV12-3 or TRBV12-4 and TRBJ2-1; D might be TRBD1 (6 bases). The CDR3 sequence is 16 residues long. The V gene lost 7 bases and the J gene lost 3 bases, with 19 bases spanning the gap. The chain's CDR3 is CASTFIQGPIYNEQFF. The CDR3 DNA reads as TGTGCCAGCACCTTCATTCAGGGGCCCATCTACAATGAGCAGTTCTTC.

This clonotype was observed a few times. V gene TRBV5-5 combines with J gene TRBJ1-2; a possible D gene is TRBD1 (5 bases). Germline loops: CDR1 SGHKS, CDR2 YYEKEE (reference sequence). The CDR3 is 14 amino acids. Trimming removed 0 bases at V and 4 bases at J, with 10 bases between. The CDR3 DNA is TGTGCCAGCAGCTTGGGACAGCCTTCCTATGGCTACACCTTC. Its protein product is CASSLGQPSYGYTF.

This clonotype came up a few times. The chain combines TRBV10-3 with TRBJ1-5; D perhaps matches TRBD1 (6 bases). In germline, CDR1 is ENHRY, CDR2 SYGVKD. V was cut by 4 bases and J by 3 bases, with 10 bases left in between. CDR3 length: 14 residues. This chain's CDR3 is CAISATGTNQPQHF. The CDR3 nucleotides are TGTGCCATCAGTGCTACAGGGACCAATCAGCCCCAGCATTTT.

In its sample, this clonotype was seen a few times. The V gene is TRBV24-1, the J gene TRBJ2-1, with unresolved D. In germline, CDR1 is KGHDR, CDR2 SFDVKD. The CDR3 spans 13 residues. Trimming removed 3 bases from V and 8 bases from J, with 10 bases in between. CDR3 nucleotides: TGTGCCACCAGTGATCCCAATATGGATGAGCAGTTCTTC. It encodes CATSDPNMDEQFF.

The rearrangement links TRBV3-1 to TRBJ2-1, with D unresolved. V shed 1 base and J shed 0 bases, with 10 bases lying between them. This CDR3 contains 16 residues. Germline CDR1 is LGHDT and CDR2 is YNNKEL (reference sequence). The CDR3 DNA sequence: TGTGCCAGCAGCCAAGGAGCGTCGAGCTCCTACAATGAGCAGTTCTTC. Protein: CASSQGASSSYNEQFF.

This clonotype was seen a few times. The chain is built from TRBV28 and TRBJ2-7; TRBD2 aligns across 10 bases. The CDR3 runs 16 residues. V dropped 1 base and J dropped 0; count of bases not matched to a gene: 3. Germline CDR1 and CDR2: MDHEN and SYDVKM. The CDR3 spells CASSLLAGGNSYEQYF. The CDR3 DNA sequence: TGTGCCAGCAGTTTATTAGCGGGAGGCAACTCCTACGAGCAGTACTTC.

This sequence joins TRBV24-1 and TRBJ2-2; D remains unclear. The germline V gene encodes CDR1 KGHDR and CDR2 SFDVKD. CDR3 size: 13 residues. Deletions cut 3 bases from V and 2 bases from J, with 3 bases between. CDR3 sequence reads: CATSDTNTGELFF. Written as DNA, the CDR3 is TGTGCCACCAGTGATACCAACACCGGGGAGCTGTTTTTT.

J is TRBJ2-3 and V is TRBV18, with 9 nucleotides matching TRBD1. V lost 7 bases and J lost 3; bases outside the gene matches: 11. There are 16 residues in the CDR3. Per the germline V gene, CDR1 is KGHSH and CDR2 is LQKENI. CDR3 DNA: TGTGCCAGCTTTTCCGCCACAGGGGGCGCAACAGATACGCAGTATTTT. Encoded protein: CASFSATGGATDTQYF.

The V gene is TRBV12-3 or TRBV12-4, the J gene TRBJ2-7; D is undetermined. This CDR3 region has 12 residues. Deletions cut 3 bases from V and 6 bases from J, with 9 bases between. In nucleotides, the CDR3 is TGTGCCAGCAGTTTTATCGGCAGCGAGCAGTACTTC. Its translation is CASSFIGSEQYF.

This clonotype was recorded only once. DNA of the CDR3: TGTGCCAGCCTCTCGGCCCAGGGGGCGGGCATGAACACTGAAGCTTTCTTT. Translation: CASLSAQGAGMNTEAFF. This chain connects TRBV5-6 to TRBJ1-1, with 8 bases matching TRBD1. Looked up from germline, CDR1 is SGHDT and CDR2 is YYEEEE. V was pared by 7 bases and J by 0 bases, with 14 bases of the junction left unmatched. The length of the CDR3 is 17 residues.

The V call is TRBV5-1, the J call TRBJ2-1, with 10 positions matching TRBD2. The length of the CDR3 is 17 residues. Germline CDR1 reads SGHRS; CDR2 reads YFSETQ. V lost 0 bases to trimming and J lost 4 bases; unmatched junction nucleotides: 7. The CDR3 DNA is TGCGCCAGCAGCTTGGGCCCGGGACTAGCGATTTACAATGAGCAGTTCTTC. Translating gives CASSLGPGLAIYNEQFF.

Notes on this clonotype: One junction end does not reproduce the germline sequence, and a read error may be involved. The chain joins TRBV4-1 to TRBJ2-1, with TRBD2 matching over 9 bases. Germline-derived CDR1 and CDR2 are MGHRA and YSYEKL. The length of the CDR3 is 15 residues. The CDR3 protein is CASSRAGTSYYEQFF. The DNA of the CDR3 is TGCGCCAGCAGCCGTGCCGGGACTAGCTACTATGAGCAGTTCTTC.

The chain combines TRBV28 with TRBJ2-5; 7 bases align to TRBD1. Per the germline V gene, CDR1 is MDHEN and CDR2 is SYDVKM. The CDR3 length is 13 residues. V lost 2 bases and J lost 5; bases outside the gene matches: 2. In nucleotides, the CDR3 is TGTGCCAGCAGTTTAATGGACAGGGAGACCCAGTACTTC. Translation gives CASSLMDRETQYF.

V is TRBV11-2 and J is TRBJ1-4; possibly TRBD1 for D (6 bases). The V end lost 5 bases, the J end lost 8 bases, and 15 bases lay between the germline ends. This CDR3 region has 14 residues. The germline CDR1 and CDR2 sequences are SGHAT and FQNNGV. CDR3 sequence (DNA): TGTGCCAGCAGCCCGGGGCCTCAGGGGGAAAAACTGTTTTTT. Translated, it gives CASSPGPQGEKLFF.

The gene calls are TRBV9 and TRBJ2-1; D could derive from TRBD1 or TRBD2 (5 bases each). This CDR3 comprises 13 residues. Germline V gene sequence: CDR1 SGDLS, CDR2 YYNGEE. V was trimmed by 7 bases and J by 2 bases, leaving 10 bases between them. Here the CDR3 DNA reads TGTGCCAGCGCCCGGGACCCCTACAATGAGCAGTTCTTC. It encodes CASARDPYNEQFF.

In its sample, this clonotype was seen a few times. The J gene is TRBJ2-7, the V gene TRBV7-2; 8 bases fit TRBD2. V trimming: 5 bases; J trimming: 6 bases; junction bases outside the gene matches: 9. CDR3 length: 14 residues. The germline CDR1 and CDR2 sequences are SGHTA and FQGNSA. The CDR3 loop reads CASSPPGTSFEQYF. CDR3 coding DNA: TGTGCCAGCAGCCCCCCCGGGACTAGTTTCGAGCAGTACTTC.

This clonotype was recorded a few times. CDR3 in DNA: TGTGCCCCCTTTAGCGGGAGCCCCTACAATGAGCAGTTCTTC. This sequence encodes CAPFSGSPYNEQFF. The genes are TRBV28 and TRBJ2-1, with 9 positions matching TRBD2. This CDR3 has 14 residues. Unmatched junction bases numbered 7, after V lost 11 bases and J lost 2 bases. CDR1 MDHEN and CDR2 SYDVKM come from the germline V gene.

The chain is built from TRBV2 and TRBJ2-1, with D possibly matching TRBD2 (5 bases). V lost 4 bases, J lost 9 bases, and 13 bases lay in between. CDR1 SNHLY and CDR2 FYNNEI come from the germline V gene. CDR3 length: 13 residues. The CDR3 loop reads CASSVSSRGEQFF. CDR3 bases: TGTGCCAGCAGTGTATCTAGTCGGGGTGAGCAGTTCTTC.

The rearrangement joins TRBV20-1 to TRBJ2-5; D might be TRBD2 (5 bases). The CDR3 consists of 15 residues. The germline V and J ends were trimmed by 1 base and 1 base, with 13 bases remaining between them. Looked up from germline, CDR1 is DFQATT and CDR2 is SNEGSKA (reference sequence). The CDR3 DNA follows: TGCAGTGCTAGAGGAGGGCGACGGTCCCAAGAGACCCAGTACTTC. Residues: CSARGGRRSQETQYF.

This clonotype was observed a single time. The J gene is TRBJ2-4, the V gene TRBV7-9, with 10 bases matching TRBD1. The assigned J gene may be wrong: the sequence end matches TRBJ2-5 better. From germline, CDR1 is SEHNR and CDR2 FQNEAQ (reference sequence). This CDR3 has 17 amino acids. For the CDR3, the DNA is TGTGCCAGCAGCTTAGTGGGACAGGGGACATTCCAAGAGACCCAGTACTTC. Protein sequence: CASSLVGQGTFQETQYF.

The chain carries TRBV3-1 and TRBJ1-3; 8 nucleotides agree with TRBD1. CDR3 size: 14 residues. The germline CDR1 and CDR2 sequences are LGHDT and YNNKEL (reference sequence). V lost 3 bases and J lost 4; bases outside the gene matches: 2. CDR3 residues: CASSQRTGGNTIYF. The CDR3 DNA reads TGTGCCAGCAGCCAGCGGACAGGGGGAAACACCATATATTTT.

This clonotype turned up a few times. This chain joins TRBV20-1 and TRBJ1-5; 8 bases map to TRBD1. CDR1 and CDR2 from the germline V gene are DFQATT and SNEGSKA (reference sequence). V lost 0 bases, J lost 6 bases, and 7 bases stayed unmatched. This CDR3 region has 15 residues. CDR3 sequence reads: CSARDSRGRTQPQHF. In DNA, the CDR3 is TGCAGTGCTAGAGATTCCAGGGGGCGCACTCAGCCCCAGCATTTT.

A word on this clonotype: This may stem from a read error, because a much larger clone lies one nucleotide away. J is TRBJ2-1 and V is TRBV3-1; 14 positions agree with TRBD2. Germline V lookup: CDR1 LGHDT, CDR2 YNNKEL (reference sequence). The CDR3 has 15 residues. CDR3: CAGSPGTSGGNEQFF. CDR3 DNA sequence: TGTGCCGGCAGCCCCGGGACTAGCGGGGGAAATGAGCAGTTCTTC.

This rearrangement joins TRBV7-2 to TRBJ2-3; 8 bases line up with TRBD1. The CDR3 is 16 amino acids. Trimming took 1 base from V and 1 from J; bases not matched to a gene: 4. CDR1 is SGHTA, CDR2 FQGNSA, per germline. CDR3 residues: CASSLVGQGGTDTQYF. In DNA form, the CDR3 reads TGTGCCAGCAGCTTAGTAGGACAGGGCGGCACAGATACGCAGTATTTT.

This clonotype was recorded a few times. Mismatch with germline at one junction end may stem from a read error. The V call is TRBV12-3 or TRBV12-4, the J call TRBJ2-3; 8 bases line up with TRBD2. This CDR3 spans 15 amino acids. Written as DNA, the CDR3 is TGTGCCAGCAGTTTGATGAGGACTAGCAGAGATACGCAGTATTTT. Amino acids: CASSLMRTSRDTQYF.

V is TRBV6-1 and J is TRBJ1-6; 7 nucleotides match TRBD1. The CDR3 is 23 residues long. The J segment lost 2 bases and the V segment lost 0 bases, leaving 22 bases of the junction unmatched. In germline, CDR1 is MNHNS, CDR2 SASEGT. Written as DNA, the CDR3 is TGTGCCAGCAGTGAAGCGAAACCGGGACAGTTTTCAACGCTCGGCCCCTATAATTCACCCCTCCACTTT. Residues: CASSEAKPGQFSTLGPYNSPLHF.

Notes on this clonotype: Given a much more abundant clone one base away, this may be a read error. The CDR3 nucleotides are TGCAGCGTTGAACTAGCGGGCTCCTACAATGAGCAGTACTTC. This encodes CSVELAGSYNEQYF. J is TRBJ2-7 and V is TRBV29-1, with TRBD2 matching 8 bases. The CDR3 has 14 amino acids. V lost 2 bases and J lost 7; bases outside the gene matches: 10. Germline CDR1 is SQVTM and CDR2 is ANQGSEA.